This T cell receptor beta chain was identified during a study of glioma-infiltrating T cells (dated by TCRdb to about 2016). Background on the whole study: Sequencing of TCR alpha- and beta-chain repertoires was performed on glioma tissue, on non-neoplastic brain tissue, and on matched peripheral blood mononuclear cells. The paired cohort was made up of three low-grade glioma patients, about 8 primary glioblastoma patients and three non-glioma patients who contributed non-neoplastic brain tissue. To measure divergence between tissue and blood T-cell populations, each tissue-infiltrating repertoire was compared with the peripheral blood repertoire of the same patient. Overall study outcomes, separate from this receptor: Only a very small number of CDR3 sequences turned up in both tissue and blood, a result put down to high CDR3 diversity combined with limited sampling. In non-neoplastic patients, VJ-independent divergence between tissue and blood fell below expectation, whereas in all gliomas, and especially in low-grade gliomas, the divergence rose above expectation. Group comparisons rested on small numbers: three non-neoplastic, three low-grade glioma and several glioblastoma patients.

Including cysteine and phenylalanine, the CDR3 has 17 amino acids. Of all the DNA, just the CDR3 is kept, 51 bases in frame from base 1. V gives up 3 bases and J gives up 2 bases, and the segment between their germline ends measures 19 bases. Looking up the germline V gene yields CDR1 KGHSH and CDR2 LQKENI. The table lists this clonotype with a count of one. The antigen it binds to is not known. No base quality values were provided; no much bigger clone lies one nucleotide off. One read provides weak support. TCR alpha and beta CDR3 regions were amplified with the iRepertoire nested amplicon-rescue multiplex PCR (arm-PCR) platform from RNA. The input for one-step reverse transcription and amplification was about 100-450 ng of tissue mRNA or PBMC total RNA. Following bead purification, Illumina adapters were added by a secondary multiplex PCR, and libraries between 200 and 400 bp were gel-purified. Libraries carried internal 6-nucleotide barcodes used for demultiplexing. Sequencing of the libraries was done on an Illumina MiSeq using 2x220 or 2x250 nucleotide paired-end reads. In the original analysis: Paired reads were merged using FLASH 1.2.11 and aligned with BWA-MEM to the GRCh37 human genome, and TRA and TRB reads were then extracted. For V and J assignment, an IMGT-derived reference of cassette sequences and CDR3 motifs that included pseudogenes was used. Reads were translated in three frames, and productive CDR3s were defined as those with a C...FGXG motif and no stop codons. Unique combinations of V-J cassette pair and CDR3 amino acid sequence were defined as clonotypes. Reads were filtered by Hamming distance, with the threshold set by the sequence error rate of each sample in mapped regions. The public reads were reprocessed in TCRdb via fastp at Q25 and MiXCR, keeping in-frame beta chains. Rows merge per CDR3 protein into single entries with the most common DNA and genes. Clone size and V and J calls follow TCRdb, not the original study. The sample has about 180,000 distinct CDR3 sequences on record, around 40% of them singletons. The ten largest clones add up to 5.2% of the sample.

Recombination connected TRBV18 to TRBJ1-1; the best D guess is TRBD1, with 5 bases matching. The TCR comes from a human donor with low-grade glioma or glioblastoma, undergoing nonglioma brain surgery, or in good health (not recorded which). Sequences were obtained from glioma tissue, nonneoplastic brain tissue, or PBMCs (not recorded which). The CDR3 region reads CASSPSQGWIVNTEAFF. Read as DNA, the sequence is TGTGCCAGCTCACCGTCCCAGGGATGGATAGTCAACACTGAAGCTTTCTTT. This CDR3, with the reference TRBV18 and TRBJ1-1 proteins standing in past its ends, gives the full variable domain NAGVMQNPRHLVRRRGQEARLRCSPMKGHSHVYWYRQLPEEGLKFMVYLQKENIIDESGMPKERFSAEFPKEGPSILRIQQVVRGDSAAYFCASSPSQGWIVNTEAFFGQGTRLTVV.